This T cell receptor (beta chain) emerged from a study of beta chain features in type 1 diabetes. Study-wide findings and caveats: Sequencing the cDNA could make cells with high TCR expression show up more than they should.

This clone has more than one count but fewer than ten. What it binds is unknown. V was pared by 4 bases and J by 4 bases, with 6 bases of the junction left unmatched. CDR3 size: 15 residues. CDR1 is LGHNA and CDR2 is YSLEER in the germline V gene. Expressed TCRB transcripts were sequenced after all isolated RNA was converted to cDNA. Assay: immunoSEQ multiplex PCR; the TCRdb copy retains only in-frame clones and omits some. The sample lists some 410,000 clones, 11% to 15% occurring once. The receptor's source is a man aged 25 to 40 in good health. The sequenced material came from naive CD4+ T cells from blood. The V gene is TRBV4-3, the J gene TRBJ2-5; TRBD2 aligns across 10 bases. This CDR3 is CASSPLAGGLETQYF. Written as DNA, the CDR3 is TGCGCCAGCAGCCCTTTAGCGGGAGGATTAGAGACCCAGTACTTC.